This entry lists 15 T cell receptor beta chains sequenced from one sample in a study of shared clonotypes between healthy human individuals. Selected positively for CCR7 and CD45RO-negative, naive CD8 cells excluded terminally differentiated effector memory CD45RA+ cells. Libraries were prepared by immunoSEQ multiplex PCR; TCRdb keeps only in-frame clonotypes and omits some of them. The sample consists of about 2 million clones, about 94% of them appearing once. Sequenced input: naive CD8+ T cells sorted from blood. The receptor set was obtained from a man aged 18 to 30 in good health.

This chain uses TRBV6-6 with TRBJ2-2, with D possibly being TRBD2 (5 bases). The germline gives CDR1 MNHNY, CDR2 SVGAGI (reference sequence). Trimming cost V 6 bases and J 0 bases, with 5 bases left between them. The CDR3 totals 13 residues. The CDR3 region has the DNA TGTGCCAGCAGCGGGGCGAACACCGGGGAGCTGTTTTTT. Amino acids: CASSGANTGELFF.

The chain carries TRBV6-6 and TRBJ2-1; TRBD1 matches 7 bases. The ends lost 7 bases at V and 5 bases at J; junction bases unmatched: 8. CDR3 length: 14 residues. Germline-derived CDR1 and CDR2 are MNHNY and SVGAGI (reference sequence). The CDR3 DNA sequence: TGTGCCAGCATCCAACAGGGGCCTAACAATGAGCAGTTCTTC. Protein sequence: CASIQQGPNNEQFF.

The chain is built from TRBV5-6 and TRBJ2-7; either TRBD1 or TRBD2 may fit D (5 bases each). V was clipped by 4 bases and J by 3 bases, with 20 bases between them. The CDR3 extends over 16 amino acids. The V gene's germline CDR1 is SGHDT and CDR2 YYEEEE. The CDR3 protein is CASSLSQGLGLYEQYF. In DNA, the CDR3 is TGTGCCAGCAGCCTTAGTCAGGGATTAGGACTCTACGAGCAGTACTTC.

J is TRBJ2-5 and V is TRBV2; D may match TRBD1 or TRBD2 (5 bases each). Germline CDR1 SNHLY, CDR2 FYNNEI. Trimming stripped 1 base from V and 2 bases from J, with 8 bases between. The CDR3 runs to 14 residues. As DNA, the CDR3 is TGTGCCAGCAGTGAAGTGGGGGAGCAAGAGACCCAGTACTTC. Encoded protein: CASSEVGEQETQYF.

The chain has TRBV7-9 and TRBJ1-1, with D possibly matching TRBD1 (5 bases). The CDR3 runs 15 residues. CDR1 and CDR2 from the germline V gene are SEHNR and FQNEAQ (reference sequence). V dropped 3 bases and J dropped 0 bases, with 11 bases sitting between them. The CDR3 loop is CASSFARDLNTEAFF. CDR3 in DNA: TGTGCCAGCAGCTTTGCGCGGGACCTGAACACTGAAGCTTTCTTT.

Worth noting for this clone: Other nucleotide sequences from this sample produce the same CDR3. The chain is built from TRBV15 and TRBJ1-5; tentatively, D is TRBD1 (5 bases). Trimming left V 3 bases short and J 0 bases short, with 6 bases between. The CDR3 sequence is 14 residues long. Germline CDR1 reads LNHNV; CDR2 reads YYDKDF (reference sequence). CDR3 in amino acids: CATSRGDSNQPQHF. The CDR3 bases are TGTGCCACCAGCAGGGGGGATAGCAATCAGCCCCAGCATTTT.

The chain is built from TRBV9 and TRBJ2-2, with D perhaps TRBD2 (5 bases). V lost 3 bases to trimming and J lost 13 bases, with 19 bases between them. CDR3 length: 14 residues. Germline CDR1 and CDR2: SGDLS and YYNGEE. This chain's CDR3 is CASSDPAGSAGLFF. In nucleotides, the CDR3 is TGTGCCAGCAGCGATCCCGCCGGCTCCGCGGGGCTGTTTTTT.

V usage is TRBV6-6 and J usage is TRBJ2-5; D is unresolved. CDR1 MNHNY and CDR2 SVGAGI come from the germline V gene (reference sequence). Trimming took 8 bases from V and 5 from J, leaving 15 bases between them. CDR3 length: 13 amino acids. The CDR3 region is CASGSVEFETQYF. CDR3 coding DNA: TGTGCCAGCGGGTCGGTGGAGTTCGAGACCCAGTACTTC.

The DNA for the CDR3 is TGTGCCAGCAGCGGCAACAGGGAGGGGGTCATGAACACTGAAGCTTTCTTT. Encoded protein: CASSGNREGVMNTEAFF. This chain uses TRBV9 with TRBJ1-1, with a weak D call TRBD1 (6 bases). The CDR3 length is 17 residues. Trimming stripped 3 bases from V and 0 bases from J, with 18 bases between. CDR1 SGDLS and CDR2 YYNGEE come from the germline V gene.

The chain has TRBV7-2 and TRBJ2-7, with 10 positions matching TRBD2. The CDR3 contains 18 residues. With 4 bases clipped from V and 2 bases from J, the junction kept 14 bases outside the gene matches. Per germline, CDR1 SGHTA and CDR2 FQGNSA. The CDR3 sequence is CASSYKTSGNPDAYEQYF. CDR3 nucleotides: TGTGCCAGCAGCTATAAAACTAGCGGGAACCCCGATGCCTACGAGCAGTACTTC.

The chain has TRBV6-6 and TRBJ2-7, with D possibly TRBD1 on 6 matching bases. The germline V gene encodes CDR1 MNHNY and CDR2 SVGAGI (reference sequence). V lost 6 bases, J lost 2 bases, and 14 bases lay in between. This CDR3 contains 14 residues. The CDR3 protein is CASSPRDTAYEQYF. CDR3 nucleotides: TGTGCCAGCAGCCCCCGGGACACCGCCTACGAGCAGTACTTC.

CDR3 sequence reads: CASSLLSGSFTDTQYF. DNA for the CDR3: TGTGCCAGCAGCTTACTGAGCGGGAGTTTCACAGATACGCAGTATTTT. The rearrangement joins TRBV11-2 to TRBJ2-3; 8 nucleotides line up with TRBD2. Germline loops: CDR1 SGHAT, CDR2 FQNNGV. The CDR3 is 16 amino acids. The V and J ends lost 2 bases and 2 bases, in that order; junction bases with no gene match: 6.

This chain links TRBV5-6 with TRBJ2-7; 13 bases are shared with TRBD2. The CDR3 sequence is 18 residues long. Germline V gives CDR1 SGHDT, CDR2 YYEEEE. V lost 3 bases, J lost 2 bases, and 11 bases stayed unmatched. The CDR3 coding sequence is TGTGCCAGCAGCTCCAATTTAGGACTAGCGGGGGCCACCTACGAGCAGTACTTC. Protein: CASSSNLGLAGATYEQYF.

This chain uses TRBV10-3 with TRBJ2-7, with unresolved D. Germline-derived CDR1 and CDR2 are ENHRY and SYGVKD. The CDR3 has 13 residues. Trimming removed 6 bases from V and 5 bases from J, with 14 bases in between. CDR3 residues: CAISNTDLDEQYF. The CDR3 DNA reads TGTGCCATCAGCAATACCGACCTTGACGAGCAGTACTTC.

The CDR3 spells CASSLASRGWYEQYF. The CDR3, as DNA: TGTGCCAGCAGCTTGGCCAGCAGGGGATGGTACGAGCAGTACTTC. The V gene is TRBV5-6, the J gene TRBJ2-7; weak D call: TRBD1 (6 bases). Trimming shortened V by 0 bases and J by 4 bases, and 14 bases separated the two germline ends. This CDR3 is 15 amino acids long. Germline lookup yields CDR1 SGHDT and CDR2 YYEEEE.